The clone carrying this TCR beta chain turned up a few times. What it recognizes is unknown. These data originate in a study of T cell repertoires in cytomegalovirus infection. TCRdb re-analysed the reads in MiXCR, keeping a single row per CDR3 protein. Seen here are fewer than 1,000,000 distinct CDR3 sequences, roughly 31% observed once, and the top ten hold under 15%. The TCR was taken from a human donor in good health (CMV status not recorded). Some clones in this sample may be carry-over from other donors' samples. Sample: cultured CD8+ T cells from PBMCs, taken from culture after CMV antigen stimulation.

For the CDR3, the DNA is TGTGCCAGCAGTTGGACACCGAATTCACCCCTCCACTTT. Its protein is CASSWTPNSPLHF. The rearrangement links TRBV12-3 or TRBV12-4 to TRBJ1-6; a weak D match, TRBD1 (5 bases). The CDR3 sequence is 13 residues long. V lost 4 bases to trimming and J lost 7 bases, with 8 bases between them.